This T cell receptor (beta chain) was identified in a study of patients and donors after allogeneic stem cell transplantation. TCRdb reprocessed the RT-PCR reads with MiXCR, giving one entry per CDR3 protein. The data contain around 82,000 distinct CDR3 sequences, roughly 5.2% of them singletons. This CDR3 spans 13 amino acids. V gave up 3 bases and J gave up 4 bases, with 9 bases separating them. The germline gives CDR1 LGHDT, CDR2 YNNKEL (reference sequence). V gene TRBV3-1 combines with J gene TRBJ2-5; D unclear. The source of this sequence is a human donor who was either an allogeneic HSCT recipient or a stem cell or donor lymphocyte infusion donor (not recorded which). It is not recorded whose cells these are; they may come from a transplant donor. Sample: blood, either unsorted or a sorted T cell fraction (not recorded which). CDR3 sequence: CASSQRSGETQYF. Here the CDR3 DNA reads TGTGCCAGCAGCCAGAGGTCTGGAGAGACCCAGTACTTC.